These 27 T cell receptor beta chains were all obtained from the same sample, sequenced in a study of Ad26.COV2.S vaccination and SARS-CoV-2 variants listed by TCRdb under 2021. The method behind the library was the immunoSEQ multiplex PCR assay. TCRdb mirrors the immuneACCESS table, restricted to in-frame sequences. Some clones are absent from its copies; in checked studies, under half trace to an unresolved V gene, and the reason for the others is unknown. The sample data list around 250,000 clones, and about 89% of these were observed just once. The top ten constitute 3% to 4% of the sample. Taken with the paper, the label for treatment or condition translates to: 15 to 20 received Ad26.COV2.S at low or high dose, single or two shots; several received placebo; per-sample allocation not given. For vaccine and placebo recipients, the sequenced repertoires came from samples collected on day 63 after the first injection.

The sample consisted of peripheral blood, taken in a trial of Ad26.COV2.S vaccine versus placebo. The receptors stem from a person between 18 and 65 years old who received the Ad26.COV2.S COVID-19 vaccine or a placebo.

The V gene is TRBV4-1, the J gene TRBJ1-4; D is unclear. Germline CDR1 is MGHRA and CDR2 is YSYEKL. The germline V and J ends were trimmed by 6 bases and 1 base, with 6 bases remaining between them. The CDR3 sequence is 13 residues long. The DNA of the CDR3 is TGCGCCAGCAGAGACCTAACTAATGAAAAACTGTTTTTT. This gives the protein CASRDLTNEKLFF.

V is TRBV4-3 and J is TRBJ1-1; no clear D. CDR3 length: 15 residues. Germline V gene sequence: CDR1 LGHNA, CDR2 YSLEER. V shed 0 bases and J shed 1 base, with 9 bases lying between them. This CDR3 reads CASSQEGSRNTEAFF. As DNA, the CDR3 is TGCGCCAGCAGCCAAGAGGGGAGTCGGAACACTGAAGCTTTCTTT.

This clone appeared a few times. V and J are TRBV10-3 and TRBJ2-7; tentatively, D is TRBD2 (6 bases). The V gene lost 6 bases and the J gene lost 0 bases, with 12 bases spanning the gap. Germline CDR1 reads ENHRY; CDR2 reads SYGVKD. This CDR3 comprises 14 residues. The CDR3 DNA reads TGTGCCATCAGCCCGAAGCGGGTCTCCTACGAGCAGTACTTC. Translated, it gives CAISPKRVSYEQYF.

V is TRBV2 and J is TRBJ1-1; D is unclear. This CDR3 region has 15 residues. Trimming shortened V by 7 bases and J by 0 bases, and 15 bases separated the two germline ends. Germline V gene sequence: CDR1 SNHLY, CDR2 FYNNEI. The CDR3 sequence is CASNAEGSLNTEAFF. CDR3 DNA: TGTGCCAGCAATGCAGAGGGCAGCCTGAACACTGAAGCTTTCTTT.

The chain carries TRBV6-5 and TRBJ2-1, with 10 bases that match TRBD2. V lost 2 bases, J lost 7 bases, and 8 bases stayed unmatched. This CDR3 is 16 amino acids long. Germline CDR1 and CDR2: MNHEY and SVGAGI. The chain's CDR3 is CASSYRSSGGVNEQFF. As DNA, the CDR3 is TGTGCCAGCAGTTACCGCTCTAGCGGGGGAGTGAATGAGCAGTTCTTC.

This clone turned up a few times. The gene calls are TRBV19 and TRBJ1-3, with TRBD1 as a possible D gene (5 bases). Trimming left V 4 bases short and J 12 bases short, with 13 bases between. The CDR3 runs 12 residues. CDR1 LNHDA and CDR2 SQIVND come from the germline V gene (reference sequence). For the CDR3, the DNA is TGTGCCAGTAGTACCGCAGGGTTCATCATATATTTT. Its protein is CASSTAGFIIYF.

CDR3 DNA: TGTGCCAGTTCTACCTCGGGGTACGGCTATGGCTACACCTTC. This translates into CASSTSGYGYGYTF. The chain uses TRBV19 and TRBJ1-2; D uncertain. Trimming took off 8 bases at V and 4 bases at J, with 17 bases between the two ends. From germline, CDR1 is LNHDA and CDR2 SQIVND (reference sequence). This CDR3 has 14 residues.

The CDR3 here is CASSPRTTNYGYTF. The CDR3 DNA reads as TGTGCCAGCAGCCCTCGGACGACGAACTATGGCTACACCTTC. This chain joins TRBV7-2 and TRBJ1-2; no definite D call. The CDR3 contains 14 residues. V was shortened by 5 bases and J by 2 bases, with 12 bases between the two germline ends. The germline V gene encodes CDR1 SGHTA and CDR2 FQGNSA.

This sequence joins TRBV9 and TRBJ2-1, with TRBD1 identical over 9 bases. V was pared by 4 bases and J by 3 bases, with 8 bases of the junction left unmatched. Germline CDR1 is SGDLS and CDR2 is YYNGEE. This CDR3 region has 16 residues. As DNA, the CDR3 is TGTGCCAGCAGCCTAACCGGGACAGGGAGCTACAATGAGCAGTTCTTC. Its translation is CASSLTGTGSYNEQFF.

The V gene is TRBV19, the J gene TRBJ2-2; TRBD1 matches at 7 bases. V gave up 5 bases and J gave up 7 bases; unmatched junction bases: 10. Germline CDR1 LNHDA, CDR2 SQIVND (reference sequence). The CDR3 covers 15 residues. In DNA form, the CDR3 reads TGTGCCAGTAGTGAGATGGCAGGGGGTGGCGGGGAGCTGTTTTTT. This encodes CASSEMAGGGGELFF.

The rearrangement joins TRBV21-1 to TRBJ1-1. TRBV21-1 is designated a pseudogene. The CDR3 is 15 amino acids. The CDR3 DNA reads TGTGCCAACCCCGGGGGAGGAAAACCGAACACTGAAGCTTTCTTT. Its translation: CANPGGGKPNTEAFF.

This clone was picked up one time. The chain links TRBV24-1 to TRBJ1-5, with D perhaps TRBD1 (5 bases). V was pared by 5 bases and J by 0 bases, with 7 bases between. The germline V gene has CDR1 KGHDR and CDR2 SFDVKD. The CDR3 is 14 residues long. Here the CDR3 DNA reads TGTGCCACCAGTGGGAGGGGTAGCAATCAGCCCCAGCATTTT. Encoded protein: CATSGRGSNQPQHF.

This chain connects TRBV6-5 to TRBJ1-1, with 7 bases identical to TRBD1. Germline CDR1 is MNHEY and CDR2 is SVGAGI. CDR3 length equals 16 residues. With 0 bases clipped from V and 11 bases from J, the junction kept 15 bases outside the gene matches. The CDR3 sequence: CASSYSRSSQGRVAFF. CDR3 DNA: TGTGCCAGCAGTTACTCACGATCTTCACAGGGGAGGGTGGCTTTCTTT.

V is TRBV7-2 and J is TRBJ2-7; D is perhaps TRBD2 (6 bases). Germline lookup yields CDR1 SGHTA and CDR2 FQGNSA. The V end lost 7 bases, the J end lost 5 bases, and 15 bases lay between the germline ends. This CDR3 spans 13 amino acids. The CDR3 coding sequence is TGTGCCAGCACCCACCGAACGGGGGACGAGCAGTACTTC. Its protein is CASTHRTGDEQYF.

J is TRBJ2-7 and V is TRBV19; maybe TRBD1 (5 bases). The V end was cut by 3 bases, the J end by 2 bases, with 14 bases between. The CDR3 has 15 amino acids. Germline-derived CDR1 and CDR2 are LNHDA and SQIVND (reference sequence). CDR3 sequence (DNA): TGTGCCAGTAGTATTCTCGCAGGGATCCCCTACGAGCAGTACTTC. Protein sequence: CASSILAGIPYEQYF.

This clone was recorded once. This chain joins TRBV5-4 and TRBJ2-2, with 8 bases aligning to TRBD1. Germline CDR1 and CDR2: SGHNT and YYREEE (reference sequence). CDR3 length: 14 amino acids. With 4 bases clipped from V and 7 bases from J, the junction kept 6 bases outside the gene matches. The CDR3 nucleotides read TGTGCCAGCAGCCCTGACAGGGGTGGCGGGGAGCTGTTTTTT. Encoded protein: CASSPDRGGGELFF.

This chain uses TRBV7-3 with TRBJ2-3; weak D call: TRBD2 (6 bases). This CDR3 spans 14 amino acids. Per the germline V gene, CDR1 is SGHTA and CDR2 is FQGTGA. The V and J ends lost 5 bases and 2 bases respectively, with 11 bases between them. The CDR3 DNA reads TGTGCCAGCAGCCAGACTAGTGTCACAGATACGCAGTATTTT. Its translation: CASSQTSVTDTQYF.

The rearrangement links TRBV6-5 to TRBJ1-1, with D possibly matching TRBD1 (6 bases). Trimming removed 2 bases at V and 7 bases at J, with 17 bases between. The CDR3 length is 15 residues. Per the germline V gene, CDR1 is MNHEY and CDR2 is SVGAGI. The CDR3 loop is CASSYHRVWGIEAFF. CDR3 sequence (DNA): TGTGCCAGCAGTTACCACAGGGTCTGGGGCATTGAAGCTTTCTTT.

The V gene is TRBV12-3 or TRBV12-4, the J gene TRBJ2-3; D unresolved. The CDR3 has 12 residues. Trimming took 8 bases from V and 6 from J, leaving 12 bases between them. CDR3 amino acids: CASSRSSDTQYF. CDR3 bases: TGTGCCAGCTCCAGGTCTTCGGATACGCAGTATTTT.

This clone was detected only a few times. The chain carries TRBV4-3 and TRBJ1-4; 8 bases align to TRBD1. Per germline, CDR1 LGHNA and CDR2 YSLEER. CDR3 length equals 14 residues. V gave up 4 bases and J gave up 8 bases; unmatched junction bases: 6. The CDR3 nucleotides read TGCGCCAGCAGCCCGACAGGGGATCGGGAAAAACTGTTTTTT. It specifies CASSPTGDREKLFF.

The chain combines TRBV2 with TRBJ1-2; 8 bases map to TRBD1. V lost 6 bases and J lost 5; bases outside the gene matches: 8. The CDR3 is made up of 14 amino acids. Germline V gene lookup returns CDR1 SNHLY and CDR2 FYNNEI. CDR3 sequence (DNA): TGTGCCAGCAGGGCGCCAGACAGGGGTTATGGCTACACCTTC. Its protein product is CASRAPDRGYGYTF. The whole variable domain, filled in from reference TRBV2 and TRBJ1-2, reads EPEVTQTPSHQVTQMGQEVILRCVPISNHLYFYWYRQILGQKVEFLVSFYNNEISEKSEIFDDQFSVERPDGSNFTLKIRSTKLEDSAMYFCASRAPDRGYGYTFGSGTRLTVV.

The chain combines TRBV7-9 with TRBJ1-1; 9 bases map to TRBD1. The germline CDR1 and CDR2 sequences are SEHNR and FQNEAQ (reference sequence). The CDR3 consists of 14 residues. J gave up 5 bases and V 4 bases, and 5 bases lay outside the gene matches. The CDR3 nucleotides read TGTGCCAGCAGCTCACGACAGGGGGGGACTGAAGCTTTCTTT. Amino acid sequence: CASSSRQGGTEAFF.

The rearrangement uses TRBV5-1 and TRBJ2-7; a possible D gene is TRBD2 (5 bases). Trimming took off 0 bases at V and 3 bases at J, with 16 bases between the two ends. The CDR3 sequence is 16 residues long. Germline CDR1 reads SGHRS; CDR2 reads YFSETQ. CDR3 residues: CASSLAPGLGDYEQYF. The CDR3 DNA is TGCGCCAGCAGCTTGGCCCCTGGGCTCGGGGACTACGAGCAGTACTTC. Using reference TRBV5-1 and TRBJ2-7 for the parts outside the CDR3, the full variable domain is KAGVTQTPRYLIKTRGQQVTLSCSPISGHRSVSWYQQTPGQGLQFLFEYFSETQRNKGNFPGRFSGRQFSNSRSEMNVSTLELGDSALYLCASSLAPGLGDYEQYFGPGTRLTVT.

The chain joins TRBV5-5 to TRBJ1-2; D remains unclear. The CDR3 is made up of 13 amino acids. Germline lookup yields CDR1 SGHKS and CDR2 YYEKEE (reference sequence). V shed 4 bases and J shed 8 bases, with 15 bases lying between them. The CDR3 DNA sequence: TGTGCCAGCAGCCTGACACCCGATTCGGGCTACACCTTC. Protein: CASSLTPDSGYTF. The full variable domain, completed using reference TRBV5-5 and TRBJ1-2, is DAGVTQSPTHLIKTRGQQVTLRCSPISGHKSVSWYQQVLGQGPQFIFQYYEKEERGRGNFPDRFSARQFPNYSSELNVNALLLGDSALYLCASSLTPDSGYTFGSGTRLTVV.

This chain uses TRBV5-6 with TRBJ1-1, with D unclear. This CDR3 has 15 amino acids. Trimming took 2 bases from V and 0 from J, leaving 11 bases between them. Germline-derived CDR1 and CDR2 are SGHDT and YYEEEE. Here the CDR3 reads CASSFRTAVNTEAFF. The DNA for the CDR3 is TGTGCCAGCAGCTTCAGGACCGCGGTGAACACTGAAGCTTTCTTT.

The chain couples TRBV11-2 to TRBJ1-3; 8 nucleotides align to TRBD1. The CDR3 sequence is 14 residues long. Per the germline V gene, CDR1 is SGHAT and CDR2 is FQNNGV. The J segment lost 5 bases and the V segment lost 5 bases, leaving 5 bases of the junction unmatched. The CDR3 loop is CASSRRDRRNTIYF. CDR3 in DNA: TGTGCCAGCAGCCGTCGGGACAGGAGAAACACCATATATTTT.

The chain recombines TRBV27 with TRBJ2-1; D may be TRBD2 (7 bases). Germline V CDR1 and CDR2: MNHEY, SMNVEV (reference sequence). The CDR3 is made up of 14 amino acids. Trimming took 4 bases from V and 12 from J, leaving 19 bases between them. The CDR3 DNA reads TGTGCCAGCAGTTCCGCTCGGGGGGCGCGAAGGCAGTTCTTC. Residues: CASSSARGARRQFF.